Below, one T cell receptor beta chain is given with its context. Its antigen is as yet unknown. This sample was taken from a study of cytomegalovirus exposure and HLA in healthy donors. The study's findings and limits: It was reported that TCR beta sequences correctly inferred the HLA-A and HLA-B alleles for most subjects.

The CDR3 is 14 amino acids. V lost 5 bases and J lost 2; bases outside the gene matches: 4. Germline-derived CDR1 and CDR2 are PRHDT and FYEKMQ (reference sequence). Whereas donors were nominally healthy upon sampling, unrecorded immune exposures were probable. The PCR was carried out with 60 Vbeta primers and 13 Jbeta primers. Clones were sequenced by immunoSEQ multiplex PCR, and TCRdb holds only the in-frame ones, with some missing. The sample consists of 30,000 to 40,000 clones, 68% of them appearing once. Material for sequencing was PBMCs. The V gene is TRBV13, the J gene TRBJ1-1; 8 bases line up with TRBD1. This receptor was obtained from a man in his forties in good health and CMV-seronegative. The CDR3 coding sequence is TGTGCCAGCAGCGTCGGACAGGGCAACACTGAAGCTTTCTTT. Translating it yields CASSVGQGNTEAFF.